This T cell receptor (beta chain) is drawn from a study of CXCR3-negative and CXCR3-positive naive CD8 T cells. Study results and limitations: CXCR3-positive naive cells carried more hydrophobic TRB CDR3s than CXCR3-negative ones.

This CDR3 region has 16 residues. Germline CDR1 MNHEY, CDR2 SVGEGT. Of note for this clonotype: The antigen is not known.

UMI-labeled TRB cDNA libraries were prepared by 5' RACE. TCRdb re-analyzed the 5' RACE reads; it lists each CDR3 protein once, without DNA. The table counts about 120,000 distinct CDR3 sequences; approximately 0.51% lies in the top ten. Definition of naive CD8+ T cells rested on a CD45RO-CCR7+CD27+CD95- profile. The source of this sequence is a human donor in good health. Some clones in this sample may be carry-over from other donors' samples. The sequencing input was naive CXCR3- CD8+ T cells from blood. Subset defined: CD45RO-CCR7+CD27+CD95- naive CD8+ T cells lacking CXCR3 (TNR3-). This chain uses TRBV6-2 or TRBV6-3 with TRBJ2-3. The CDR3 sequence: CASSYSMPALTDTQYF.